This T cell receptor beta chain comes out of a study of cytomegalovirus exposure and HLA in healthy donors. Study-wide results and limits: Most of the TCR beta V segments (in an earlier analysis) were productive either about 87% or about 30% of the time. The authors later found HLA-associated TCR beta chains more clonally expanded than equally common others. V- and J-gene trimming of TCR beta was linked (in a later analysis) to a missense DCLRE1C variant.

Germline V gene data show CDR1 as MNHEY and CDR2 as SVGAGI. V trimming: 6 bases; J trimming: 4 bases; junction bases outside the gene matches: 5. CDR3 length: 13 residues. A remark on this clone: What it binds is unknown.

With 60 Vbeta and 13 Jbeta primers, the PCR was carried out. This table comes from immunoSEQ multiplex PCR, and its TCRdb copy is limited to in-frame clones, with some not included. Its listing shows about 72,000 clones. The TCR sequence derives from a man between 50 and 59 years old in good health and CMV-seropositive. The sample taken for sequencing was PBMCs. The chain joins TRBV6-5 to TRBJ1-2; 7 bases line up with TRBD1. CDR3 protein: CASSRTGVYGYTF. The CDR3 nucleotides read TGTGCCAGCAGCCGGACAGGCGTCTATGGCTACACCTTC.